The 32 T cell receptor beta chains below come from one sample, sequenced in a study of blood T cell repertoires in COVID-19. Data came from immunoSEQ multiplex PCR; TCRdb stores just in-frame clones and leaves some out. This repertoire shows about 240,000 clones, 75% to 90% found once; its top ten account for around 8%. The sequenced sample consisted of peripheral blood. Receptor source: a woman of 80 years or more with COVID-19, enrolled during active disease.

CDR3: CASQQGGNTIYF. In DNA form, the CDR3 reads TGTGCCAGCCAGCAGGGTGGAAACACCATATATTTT. The chain carries TRBV6-6 and TRBJ1-3, with a weak D call TRBD1 (5 bases). CDR1 is MNHNY and CDR2 is SVGAGI in the germline V gene (reference sequence). The V gene lost 8 bases and the J gene lost 3 bases, with 8 bases spanning the gap. CDR3 length: 12 residues.

This chain connects TRBV18 to TRBJ1-1; D not certain. Germline V CDR1 and CDR2: KGHSH, LQKENI. V was trimmed by 5 bases and J by 0 bases, leaving 7 bases between them. CDR3 length: 13 residues. The DNA of the CDR3 is TGTGCCAGCTCAGGGCAGATGAACACTGAAGCTTTCTTT. Protein: CASSGQMNTEAFF.

This chain joins TRBV28 and TRBJ2-6; a weak D match, TRBD2 (5 bases). V was trimmed by 5 bases and J by 0 bases, leaving 8 bases between them. Germline CDR1 and CDR2: MDHEN and SYDVKM. The CDR3 covers 15 residues. The CDR3 coding sequence is TGTGCCAGCAGTCGGGATAACTCTGGGGCCAACGTCCTGACTTTC. Residues: CASSRDNSGANVLTF.

The chain is built from TRBV30 and TRBJ1-5; 11 bases are shared with TRBD1. Trimming at V came to 0 bases and at J to 6 bases, leaving 7 bases not matched to a gene. The germline V gene encodes CDR1 GTSNPN and CDR2 SVGIG (reference sequence). This CDR3 comprises 16 residues. CDR3 sequence reads: CAWSVKDRGLSQPQHF. As DNA, the CDR3 is TGTGCCTGGAGTGTAAAGGACAGGGGGCTAAGTCAGCCCCAGCATTTT.

The chain joins TRBV28 to TRBJ2-1; TRBD2 agrees at 10 bases. The CDR3 is made up of 15 amino acids. V was clipped by 3 bases and J by 4 bases; unmatched bases: 3. Per germline, CDR1 MDHEN and CDR2 SYDVKM. The CDR3 sequence: CASSFWTSGYNEQFF. The CDR3 DNA sequence: TGTGCCAGCAGTTTCTGGACTAGCGGTTACAATGAGCAGTTCTTC. Together with reference TRBV28 and TRBJ2-1, the CDR3 gives the full variable domain: DVKVTQSSRYLVKRTGEKVFLECVQDMDHENMFWYRQDPGLGLRLIYFSYDVKMKEKGDIPEGYSVSREKKERFSLILESASTNQTSMYLCASSFWTSGYNEQFFGPGTRLTVL.

The chain employs TRBV29-1 and TRBJ2-3, with D perhaps TRBD2 (6 bases). The CDR3 consists of 14 residues. V was cut by 4 bases and J by 1 base, with 12 bases left in between. Per the germline V gene, CDR1 is SQVTM and CDR2 is ANQGSEA. Written as DNA, the CDR3 is TGCAGCGTTGGCCGACTAGGAGGCACAGATACGCAGTATTTT. Translated, it gives CSVGRLGGTDTQYF.

The CDR3 DNA sequence: TGTGCCAGTAGTAGCCCCGGGACAGGCTGGTCACCCCTCCACTTT. Residues: CASSSPGTGWSPLHF. The chain has TRBV19 and TRBJ1-6; 8 bases are a match to TRBD1. In germline, CDR1 is LNHDA, CDR2 SQIVND (reference sequence). The CDR3 length is 15 residues. V dropped 4 bases and J dropped 10; count of bases not matched to a gene: 9.

The chain uses TRBV10-3 and TRBJ1-6; 8 positions agree with TRBD1. The ends lost 7 bases at V and 10 bases at J; junction bases unmatched: 9. From germline, CDR1 is ENHRY and CDR2 SYGVKD. This CDR3 spans 14 amino acids. For the CDR3, the DNA is TGTGCCATCACCAAGACAGGGGACGGCTCACCCCTCCACTTT. Its protein is CAITKTGDGSPLHF.

The chain combines TRBV3-1 (or the pseudogene TRBV3-2) with TRBJ2-5, with a weak D call TRBD2 (6 bases). The CDR3 has 13 residues. Trimming pared 3 bases from V and 5 bases from J, leaving 10 bases between. Germline CDR1 and CDR2: LGHDT and YNNKEL (reference sequence). The CDR3 sequence is CASSQLGGETQYF. Written as DNA, the CDR3 is TGTGCCAGCAGCCAGCTAGGAGGGGAGACCCAGTACTTC.

This sequence joins TRBV7-9 and TRBJ2-3, with D perhaps matching TRBD1 (5 bases). The CDR3 totals 13 residues. CDR1 and CDR2 from the germline V gene are SEHNR and FQNEAQ (reference sequence). Trimming removed 3 bases from V and 6 bases from J, with 10 bases in between. The CDR3: CASSFPGADTQYF. CDR3 in DNA: TGTGCCAGCAGCTTCCCTGGGGCGGATACGCAGTATTTT.

The sample holds a few counts of this clone. The chain recombines TRBV2 with TRBJ1-2; D is perhaps TRBD1 (5 bases). Trimming took off 7 bases at V and 8 bases at J, with 23 bases between the two ends. The CDR3 sequence is 15 residues long. Looked up from germline, CDR1 is SNHLY and CDR2 is FYNNEI. CDR3 nucleotide sequence: TGTGCCAGCACCCCCATATTTTCCGGGGCGGGGGGCTACACCTTC. Translation gives CASTPIFSGAGGYTF.

J is TRBJ1-3 and V is TRBV7-9; no reliable D call. CDR3 length: 17 residues. V lost 5 bases to trimming and J lost 0 bases, with 17 bases between them. Germline V gives CDR1 SEHNR, CDR2 FQNEAQ (reference sequence). CDR3 region: CASSPELGSRSGNTIYF. In DNA form, the CDR3 reads TGTGCCAGCAGCCCTGAACTGGGCAGCCGCTCTGGAAACACCATATATTTT.

Here the CDR3 DNA reads TGCGCCAGCAGCCAAGTGGGACTAGCGGGGACCTACGAGCAGTACTTC. Translation gives CASSQVGLAGTYEQYF. The genes are TRBV4-1 and TRBJ2-7, with 13 bases that match TRBD2. Unmatched junction bases numbered 2, after V lost 1 base and J lost 2 bases. This CDR3 is 16 amino acids long. Germline loops: CDR1 MGHRA, CDR2 YSYEKL.

This clone showed up just once. The chain recombines TRBV5-1 with TRBJ1-1; unclear D gene. The CDR3 has 13 amino acids. The germline V gene encodes CDR1 SGHRS and CDR2 YFSETQ. V was clipped by 0 bases and J by 0 bases, with 3 bases between them. CDR3 region: CASSLELNTEAFF. As DNA, the CDR3 is TGCGCCAGCAGCTTGGAGCTGAACACTGAAGCTTTCTTT.

The V gene is TRBV5-1, the J gene TRBJ1-4; D unclear. The germline V and J ends were trimmed by 0 bases and 7 bases, with 16 bases remaining between them. Germline values: CDR1 SGHRS, CDR2 YFSETQ. The CDR3 covers 16 residues. DNA for the CDR3: TGCGCCAGCAGCTTGGTGGAGGGATTATCTACTGAAAAACTGTTTTTT. Protein: CASSLVEGLSTEKLFF.

This clone was seen more than once but under ten times. V is TRBV6-5 and J is TRBJ1-6; no firm D call. Germline V lookup: CDR1 MNHEY, CDR2 SVGAGI. V lost 8 bases, J lost 5 bases, and 13 bases lay in between. The CDR3 spans 14 residues. The CDR3 DNA sequence: TGTGCCAGCGCGCTGGTCCTGGATAATTCACCCCTCCACTTT. Translation gives CASALVLDNSPLHF.

The DNA for the CDR3 is TGTGCCAGCAGCCCCGGGACAGGGTCGCGCCAGTACTTC. This codes for CASSPGTGSRQYF. The chain uses TRBV7-9 and TRBJ2-7; 9 positions match TRBD1. CDR1 and CDR2 from the germline V gene are SEHNR and FQNEAQ (reference sequence). J gave up 10 bases and V 5 bases, and 9 bases lay outside the gene matches. The CDR3 is 13 amino acids.

The chain is built from TRBV12-5 and TRBJ2-3; possible D gene TRBD1, 6 bases. The CDR3 spans 17 residues. The ends were cut back, 7 bases at V and 0 bases at J, with 20 bases in the middle. From germline, CDR1 is LGHNT and CDR2 FRNRAP. CDR3 sequence (DNA): TGTGCTAGTGACCCGGGACGGACAGTATCTAGCACAGATACGCAGTATTTT. Protein: CASDPGRTVSSTDTQYF.

The chain joins TRBV2 to TRBJ1-5; D gene uncertain. The V end was cut by 6 bases, the J end by 2 bases, with 17 bases between. CDR1 SNHLY and CDR2 FYNNEI come from the germline V gene. CDR3 length equals 16 residues. The CDR3: CASRRTAGNRNQPQHF. Written as DNA, the CDR3 is TGTGCCAGCAGACGAACGGCCGGGAATCGCAATCAGCCCCAGCATTTT.

The rearrangement uses TRBV28 and TRBJ1-5, with 7 positions matching TRBD1. V shed 5 bases and J 2 bases; nucleotides not matched to a gene: 6. This CDR3 is built from 15 residues. CDR1 and CDR2 (germline): MDHEN, SYDVKM. DNA for the CDR3: TGTGCCAGCAGTAGAACAGGGGTGCGCAATCAGCCCCAGCATTTT. Translating it yields CASSRTGVRNQPQHF.

The V call is TRBV7-8, the J call TRBJ1-2; 8 bases fit TRBD1. CDR3 length equals 15 residues. V was clipped by 2 bases and J by 7 bases; unmatched bases: 9. Germline V gene sequence: CDR1 SGHVS, CDR2 FQNEAQ. The CDR3 reads CASSLLSGGAGGYTF. DNA for the CDR3: TGTGCCAGCAGCTTACTTTCAGGGGGCGCCGGTGGCTACACCTTC.

V usage is TRBV25-1 and J usage is TRBJ1-2; 7 bases line up with TRBD1. Trimming removed 0 bases from V and 7 bases from J; junction bases left unmatched: 5. From germline, CDR1 is MGHDK and CDR2 SYGVNS. The CDR3 extends over 14 amino acids. Written as DNA, the CDR3 is TGTGCCAGCAGTGAATACAAGGGGGCGGTTGGCTACACCTTC. Protein: CASSEYKGAVGYTF.

The chain joins TRBV7-2 to TRBJ1-2, with D unclear. CDR3 size: 13 residues. The germline V gene has CDR1 SGHTA and CDR2 FQGNSA. V was clipped by 3 bases and J by 4 bases, with 9 bases between them. Written as DNA, the CDR3 is TGTGCCAGCAGCTTTGGCCGCCGCTATGGCTACACCTTC. It specifies CASSFGRRYGYTF.

This clone was recorded a few times. V usage is TRBV13 and J usage is TRBJ1-6, with TRBD1 as a possible D gene (5 bases). CDR3 size: 15 residues. V was clipped by 7 bases and J by 0 bases, with 10 bases between them. From germline, CDR1 is PRHDT and CDR2 FYEKMQ (reference sequence). The CDR3 is CASTRQSSYNSPLHF. As DNA, the CDR3 is TGTGCCAGCACCAGACAGAGCTCCTATAATTCACCCCTCCACTTT.

The V and J genes are TRBV30 and TRBJ2-3, with 8 bases aligning to TRBD1. With V trimmed by 3 bases and J by 3 bases, 5 bases remained unmatched. The CDR3 consists of 14 residues. Per germline, CDR1 GTSNPN and CDR2 SVGIG (reference sequence). CDR3 loop: CAWSHGQGTDTQYF. CDR3 bases: TGTGCCTGGAGCCACGGACAGGGAACAGATACGCAGTATTTT.

The chain has TRBV7-2 and TRBJ1-3, with 9 bases matching TRBD1. CDR1 is SGHTA, CDR2 FQGNSA, per germline. The CDR3 loop spans 16 amino acids. The V segment lost 4 bases and the J segment 4 bases; nucleotides outside the gene matches: 8. This CDR3 reads CASSSGTGSLGNTIYF. The CDR3 bases are TGTGCCAGCAGCTCGGGGACAGGGTCGCTGGGAAACACCATATATTTT.

The chain is built from TRBV30 and TRBJ1-4, with D perhaps matching TRBD1 (6 bases). Trimming took 3 bases from V and 8 from J, leaving 7 bases between them. The CDR3 extends over 11 amino acids. CDR1 and CDR2 from the germline V gene are GTSNPN and SVGIG (reference sequence). CDR3 residues: CAWRRGEKLFF. For the CDR3, the DNA is TGTGCCTGGAGGAGGGGGGAAAAACTGTTTTTT.

The rearrangement joins TRBV4-2 to TRBJ2-7; 11 bases match TRBD1. V lost 6 bases, J lost 5 bases, and 9 bases stayed unmatched. The germline V gene encodes CDR1 LGHNA and CDR2 YNFKEQ. The CDR3 covers 15 residues. Written as DNA, the CDR3 is TGTGCCAGCAGATTCACCGGGACAGGGGGACACGAGCAGTACTTC. Translating gives CASRFTGTGGHEQYF.

This clone was recorded at least ten times. V is TRBV6-1 and J is TRBJ1-2, with unresolved D. The CDR3 is 11 residues long. From germline, CDR1 is MNHNS and CDR2 SASEGT. V gave up 1 base and J gave up 12 bases, with 9 bases separating them. CDR3 sequence reads: CASSEGGADTF. The CDR3 nucleotides are TGTGCCAGCAGTGAAGGGGGAGCTGACACCTTC.

This chain uses TRBV19 with TRBJ1-5, with TRBD1 matching 7 bases. Germline V CDR1 and CDR2: LNHDA, SQIVND (reference sequence). J gave up 5 bases and V 9 bases, and 13 bases lay outside the gene matches. The CDR3 is made up of 15 amino acids. The CDR3 nucleotides are TGTGCCAGCAAAGGACAGGCCGCGGGGTATCAGCCCCAGCATTTT. Translation: CASKGQAAGYQPQHF.

This rearrangement joins TRBV6-4 to TRBJ2-3, with TRBD1 matching over 8 bases. In germline, CDR1 is MRHNA, CDR2 SNTAGT. The CDR3 runs to 15 residues. V trimming: 2 bases; J trimming: 5 bases; junction bases outside the gene matches: 6. The DNA for the CDR3 is TGTGCCAGCAGTGACCGCGGACAGGGTGGAGATACGCAGTATTTT. It is translated as CASSDRGQGGDTQYF.

The J gene is TRBJ1-1, the V gene TRBV7-2, with 10 positions matching TRBD1. Per germline, CDR1 SGHTA and CDR2 FQGNSA. The length of the CDR3 is 14 residues. The V and J ends lost 5 bases and 5 bases, in that order; junction bases with no gene match: 5. DNA for the CDR3: TGTGCCAGCAGCCCCTGGGACAGGGGAACTGAAGCTTTCTTT. Protein: CASSPWDRGTEAFF.